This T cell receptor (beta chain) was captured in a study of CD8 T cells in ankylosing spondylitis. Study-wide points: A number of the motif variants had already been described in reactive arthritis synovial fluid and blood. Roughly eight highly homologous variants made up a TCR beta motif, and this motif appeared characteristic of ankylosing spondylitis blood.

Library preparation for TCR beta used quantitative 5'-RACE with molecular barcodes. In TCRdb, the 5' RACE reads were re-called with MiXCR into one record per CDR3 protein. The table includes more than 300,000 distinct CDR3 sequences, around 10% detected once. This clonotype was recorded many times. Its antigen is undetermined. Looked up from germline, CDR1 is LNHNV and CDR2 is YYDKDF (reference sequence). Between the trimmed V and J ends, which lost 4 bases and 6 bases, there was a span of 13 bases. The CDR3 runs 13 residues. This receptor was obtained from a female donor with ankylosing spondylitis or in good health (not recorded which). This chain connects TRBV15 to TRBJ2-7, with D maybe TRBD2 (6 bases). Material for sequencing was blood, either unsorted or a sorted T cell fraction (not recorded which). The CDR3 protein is CATSTPGGFEQYF. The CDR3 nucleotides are TGTGCCACCAGCACTCCCGGGGGTTTCGAGCAGTACTTC.